One sample yielded the 9 T cell receptor beta chains listed below, sequenced in a study of blood T cell repertoires in COVID-19. Clones were sequenced by immunoSEQ multiplex PCR, and TCRdb holds only the in-frame ones, with some missing. Of 180,000 or so clones listed, around 80% are singletons. The sample was peripheral blood. The receptors originated from a woman aged 35 to 49 with COVID-19, enrolled during active disease.

This rearrangement joins TRBV7-3 to TRBJ2-7; the D is unclear. V shed 2 bases and J shed 0 bases, with 8 bases lying between them. The germline CDR1 and CDR2 sequences are SGHTA and FQGTGA. This CDR3 has 14 amino acids. The chain's CDR3 is CASSLARFSYEQYF. The CDR3 nucleotides are TGTGCCAGCAGCTTAGCTAGGTTCTCCTACGAGCAGTACTTC.

The chain combines TRBV28 with TRBJ2-3; the D gene is possibly TRBD1 (5 bases). The CDR3 spans 14 residues. V dropped 3 bases and J dropped 0 bases, with 7 bases sitting between them. Germline V gene data show CDR1 as MDHEN and CDR2 as SYDVKM. The CDR3 loop reads CASSFGHSTDTQYF. In DNA, the CDR3 is TGTGCCAGCAGTTTCGGACACAGCACAGATACGCAGTATTTT.

The chain joins TRBV10-1 to TRBJ2-7; 9 bases are shared with TRBD2. This CDR3 spans 15 amino acids. Germline CDR1 reads WNHNN; CDR2 reads SYGVQD (reference sequence). The trim removed 3 bases at V and 2 bases at J, leaving 5 bases unmatched. CDR3 loop: CASSEGSGGAYEQYF. The CDR3 DNA is TGCGCCAGCAGTGAAGGTAGCGGGGGCGCCTACGAGCAGTACTTC.

V is TRBV9 and J is TRBJ2-5; TRBD1 matches 9 bases. This CDR3 spans 14 amino acids. After removal of 0 bases from V and 3 bases from J, the junction contained 0 bases not matched to a gene. The germline CDR1 and CDR2 sequences are SGDLS and YYNGEE. CDR3 protein: CASSVGTGEETQYF. The DNA for the CDR3 is TGTGCCAGCAGCGTAGGGACAGGGGAAGAGACCCAGTACTTC.

The V gene is TRBV5-1, the J gene TRBJ2-2, with 7 bases aligning to TRBD1. There are 15 residues in the CDR3. CDR1 SGHRS and CDR2 YFSETQ come from the germline V gene. Trimming at V came to 4 bases and at J to 1 base, leaving 4 bases not matched to a gene. In DNA, the CDR3 is TGCGCCAGCAGCATAGGACAGGTGAACACCGGGGAGCTGTTTTTT. Translation gives CASSIGQVNTGELFF. Full variable domain (remainder filled in from reference TRBV5-1 and TRBJ2-2): KAGVTQTPRYLIKTRGQQVTLSCSPISGHRSVSWYQQTPGQGLQFLFEYFSETQRNKGNFPGRFSGRQFSNSRSEMNVSTLELGDSALYLCASSIGQVNTGELFFGEGSRLTVL.

V and J are TRBV27 and TRBJ2-1; 11 bases are a match to TRBD2. The V and J ends lost 5 bases and 0 bases, in that order; junction bases with no gene match: 6. CDR1 and CDR2 from the germline V gene are MNHEY and SMNVEV (reference sequence). The CDR3 is 17 residues long. The CDR3 nucleotides read TGTGCCAGCAGTGCCTCCGGGACTAGCGGCTCCTACAATGAGCAGTTCTTC. Its protein is CASSASGTSGSYNEQFF.

V gene TRBV5-4 combines with J gene TRBJ1-1; no firm D call. This CDR3 comprises 12 residues. Germline assignment: CDR1 SGHNT and CDR2 YYREEE (reference sequence). V lost 5 bases to trimming and J lost 7 bases, with 12 bases between them. The CDR3 nucleotides read TGTGCCAGCAGTCCATCCCCAGATGAAGCTTTCTTT. Translated, it gives CASSPSPDEAFF.

The V and J genes are TRBV27 and TRBJ1-6; D possibly corresponds to TRBD1 (6 bases). Between the trimmed V and J ends, which lost 0 bases and 7 bases, there was a span of 13 bases. Germline V gene sequence: CDR1 MNHEY, CDR2 SMNVEV (reference sequence). This CDR3 region has 16 residues. The CDR3 here is CASSLSGGVMNSPLHF. The DNA of the CDR3 is TGTGCCAGCAGTTTATCAGGGGGAGTAATGAATTCACCCCTCCACTTT.

The chain carries TRBV28 and TRBJ1-5; tentatively, D is TRBD1 (5 bases). The V gene lost 6 bases and the J gene lost 2 bases, with 14 bases spanning the gap. CDR3 length equals 15 residues. Germline V gives CDR1 MDHEN, CDR2 SYDVKM. CDR3 in amino acids: CASRTQGSGNQPQHF. CDR3 bases: TGTGCCAGCAGGACTCAGGGAAGTGGCAATCAGCCCCAGCATTTT.